This TCR beta chain emerged from a study of T cell changes during pregnancy in multiple sclerosis. This CDR3 is 13 amino acids long. Trimming cost V 5 bases and J 7 bases, with 14 bases left between them. From germline, CDR1 is LNHDA and CDR2 SQIVND (reference sequence). Only in-frame clones appear in the TCRdb table, and some are missing; sequencing was by immunoSEQ multiplex PCR. The repertoire includes roughly 63,000 clones, 93% of them detected once, and under 5% sits in the top ten. The V gene is TRBV19, the J gene TRBJ1-1; D gene unclear. This receptor was obtained from a female donor with multiple sclerosis, enrolled in a pregnancy study. The sample consisted of CD8+ T cells from peripheral blood mononuclear cells, taken in the second trimester of pregnancy. The chain's CDR3 is CASSSSGVNEAFF. CDR3 in DNA: TGTGCCAGTAGTTCATCGGGAGTCAATGAAGCTTTCTTT.